This TCR beta chain was recorded in a study of neoadjuvant anti-PD-1 for oral cavity cancer (dated by TCRdb to 2020 to 2023). About the full investigation: Three to four biweekly doses of nivolumab at 3 mg/kg were mostly administered to patients before curative-intent surgical resection. For patients who did not progress, a fourth nivolumab dose was given around day 43, followed by definitive surgical resection on days 50-56. Under RECIST 1.1, a patient counted as a responder if showing complete response, partial response or stable disease, and as a non-responder if showing progression. The parent correlative cohort had about eleven patients and a response rate of 33%.

For deep sequencing, PBMC libraries mostly used about 0.45 ug of input genomic DNA, with six replicates for each sample. TCRbeta libraries were prepared with the immunoSEQ hsTCRbeta kit according to the manufacturer's instructions. The finished libraries were brought together in one pool at roughly 3 nM, which was then read using an Illumina NovaSeq 6000 S4 flow cell. Per the original workflow: The immunoSEQ Analyzer handled quality control and preprocessing of the raw data. The analysis was restricted to productive rearrangements, with each unique CDR3 amino acid sequence defining a clonotype. Repertoire clonality was estimated as the Gini-Simpson index, which was computed with the R package tcR. Student's t test was used to compare Gini indices, and Pearson correlation was used to assess associations with tumor size change. TCRdb's version of the immuneACCESS table is confined to in-frame rearrangements and falls short of the full clone set. An unresolved V gene accounts for under half of the shortfall where checked; the remainder is of unknown origin. The DNA was the basis for D and trimming; V, J and clone size are from that table. The table for this sample lists about 14,000 clones; about 71% of them were counted only once. Approximately 3.1% of the sample belongs to the ten largest clones.

General conclusions and limits of the study: Within PBMCs, T cell clonality (Gini index) was significantly higher in non-responders than responders after neoadjuvant nivolumab. Higher pretreatment blood TCRbeta clonality and lower post-treatment tumor TCRbeta clonality were correlated with higher pretreatment blood Treg/Th17 ratios. Only a few patients per response group were included in the TCR analyses, and the authors called for validation in larger cohorts.

V is clipped by 6 bases and J by 0 bases, and the sequence between their germline boundaries is 16 bases long. From a lookup of the germline V gene, CDR1 and CDR2 are SGHRS and YFSETQ. The CDR3 goes from the cysteine to the phenylalanine over 15 residues. Of the read, only the CDR3 DNA is kept; its 45 bases are in frame from base 1. Concerning this clone: No cognate antigen has been identified for it. It has no much larger one-base neighbor in the sample; base qualities were not kept.

The time point label, read with the paper, signifies: after neoadjuvant nivolumab, at surgical resection. Patients had been newly diagnosed with stage II-IVA oral cavity squamous cell carcinoma, and no prior systemic or radiation treatment had been given to the patients. The cohort was composed of patients with HPV-negative, locally advanced oral cavity squamous cell carcinoma. Peripheral blood mononuclear cells were analyzed directly, without maintenance or expansion in culture. Samples were obtained from a longitudinal correlative study of a single-arm phase II trial of neoadjuvant nivolumab in oral cavity squamous cell carcinoma. Genomic DNA-based TCRbeta sequencing was performed on subject-matched pre- and post-treatment PBMCs and tumors from three responders and three non-responders. Peripheral blood mononuclear cells were collected before nivolumab treatment and again after treatment, at the time of surgery. The Maxwell RSC DNA from Cells kit was used to isolate genomic DNA from PBMCs.

Sequenced here: PBMCs, sampled after nivolumab (anti-PD-1) treatment. The rearrangement joined TRBV5-1 to TRBJ2-7; the D gene is possibly TRBD2, with 5 bases matching. The receptor was derived from a person aged 40 to 85 with oral cavity squamous cell carcinoma. The CDR3 protein: CASTVGGTSSYEQYF. The DNA sequence is given as TGCGCCAGCACCGTCGGAGGTACGAGCTCCTACGAGCAGTACTTC. Full variable domain (CDR3 extended with the reference TRBV5-1 and TRBJ2-7 proteins): KAGVTQTPRYLIKTRGQQVTLSCSPISGHRSVSWYQQTPGQGLQFLFEYFSETQRNKGNFPGRFSGRQFSNSRSEMNVSTLELGDSALYLCASTVGGTSSYEQYFGPGTRLTVT.